The text below deals with one TCR beta chain. This clone was seen once. Its antigen remains unidentified. One base away there is no much larger clone; base qualities are not given. The donors were included in the validation cohort of 90 to 150 subjects, a group kept apart from the roughly 700-subject first cohort. These data come from a study of cytomegalovirus exposure and HLA in healthy donors (dated by TCRdb to about 2017). As for the study more broadly: A later analysis indicated that the 120 or so validation repertoires were generated on the platform also employed for the approximately 700 repertoires of the first cohort. The study aimed to test whether signatures of past pathogen exposure could be identified by cataloging public T cell receptors. In addition to the first cohort of about 650 subjects, a separate validation cohort of approximately 120 different subjects was used. High-throughput TCR immunosequencing, statistical association of individual TCRs with disease status, and machine learning were combined to predict cytomegalovirus infection status.

The junction shows trimming of 4 bases on V and 4 bases on J, plus 5 bases between the germline ends. Via the germline V gene (reference sequence), CDR1 is MNHEY and CDR2 SMNVEV. From its cysteine to its phenylalanine, the CDR3 spans 13 amino acids. Only CDR3 DNA remains: 39 bases, in frame from the first base. Preparation of the library involved the immunoSEQ multiplex PCR assay. As for how the authors treated the data: A statistical classification framework was developed to diagnose cytomegalovirus status using the catalog of TCR beta chain sequences. TCRdb re-hosts the immuneACCESS table, in-frame sequences only. Its copies lack some clones; in the studies checked, an unresolved V gene accounts for under half of them, and the cause for the rest is not known. The V and J calls and the clone size are those of that table, but D and trimming were determined from the DNA. The sample table contains about 130,000 clones; only one count was recorded for about nine tenths of them. The ten biggest clones cover 1.4% of the sample.

What the research found in general, with its limitations: Most TCR sequences were seen in very few donors, while some public TCRs were found in many individuals. The classifier was reported to diagnose cytomegalovirus status with high specificity and sensitivity in both the original cohort and the validation cohort. In the study, 164 TCR beta chains were listed as associated with cytomegalovirus. The authors suggested that the approach could potentially be generalized to other disease states and immunological phenotypes. In vitro tests confirmed that a few of the cytomegalovirus-associated TCR beta chains recognize cytomegalovirus antigens. The validation cohort had no HLA typing available for a later analysis, so co-occurrence within that cohort was assessed over all 110 or so repertoires. In a later analysis, TCRs clustered in the first cohort were found to also tend to co-occur in the 120 validation repertoires, with about 93% of cluster scores above 0.

The specimen was PBMCs. The chain couples TRBV27 to TRBJ2-6; the D gene is not confidently resolved. This receptor was identified in a young man in good health and CMV-seronegative. The nucleotide sequence is given as TGTGCCAGCAGTTATAGAGGGGCCAACGTCCTGACTTTC. Its translation reads: CASSYRGANVLTF.